The 8 T cell receptor beta chains below were found in one sample sequenced in a study of T-cell reconstitution after alpha-beta-depleted transplantation in children. During its preparation, the TCRbeta library received unique molecular identifiers. From the PCR reads, TCRdb called clonotypes with MiXCR, one entry per CDR3 protein. The sample consists of approximately 520,000 distinct CDR3 sequences, 32% of them appearing once. The specimen was PBMCs from the stem cell graft donor, collected from the stem cell graft. These receptors all stem from a human donor who donated a stem cell graft to a child with aplastic anemia.

This clonotype occurred a few times. The chain combines TRBV20-1 with TRBJ2-3, with 9 nucleotides matching TRBD1. Germline assignment: CDR1 DFQATT and CDR2 SNEGSKA (reference sequence). The junction had 8 bases not matched to a gene; V was cut back by 6 bases and J by 4 bases. CDR3 length: 14 residues. The DNA of the CDR3 is TGCAGTGCACAGGGACAGGGATTCCCAGATACGCAGTATTTT. Residues: CSAQGQGFPDTQYF.

V gene TRBV5-4 combines with J gene TRBJ2-6; D perhaps matches TRBD2 (6 bases). This CDR3 spans 16 amino acids. Looked up from germline, CDR1 is SGHNT and CDR2 is YYREEE (reference sequence). V was clipped by 4 bases and J by 2 bases, with 13 bases between them. The CDR3 DNA sequence: TGTGCCAGCAGCCTGGACGGGGGACCTGGGGCCAACGTCCTGACTTTC. This encodes CASSLDGGPGANVLTF. Combining the CDR3 with reference TRBV5-4 and TRBJ2-6 gives the whole variable domain ETGVTQSPTHLIKTRGQQVTLRCSSQSGHNTVSWYQQALGQGPQFIFQYYREEENGRGNFPPRFSGLQFPNYSSELNVNALELDDSALYLCASSLDGGPGANVLTFGAGSRLTVL.

As to this clonotype: The junction shows a germline mismatch at one end, possibly a read error. The V call is TRBV30, the J call TRBJ2-1; 7 nucleotides align to TRBD2. CDR1 is GTSNPN and CDR2 is SVGIG in the germline V gene (reference sequence). This CDR3 is 18 amino acids long. CDR3 coding DNA: TGTGCCTGGGCTGGGGCTAGCGGAAAACCGAGCTCCTACAATGAGCATTTCTTC. It is translated as CAWAGASGKPSSYNEHFF.

The rearrangement uses TRBV7-2 and TRBJ1-6, with 9 bases fitting TRBD1. Losses at the gene ends were 2 bases for V and 8 bases for J; bases not matched to a gene: 4. There are 15 residues in the CDR3. CDR1 is SGHTA, CDR2 FQGNSA, per germline. The CDR3 DNA follows: TGTGCCAGCAGCTTAAGGAGGGACAGGGATTCACCCCTCCACTTT. As protein: CASSLRRDRDSPLHF.

The V and J genes are TRBV9 and TRBJ2-5; 7 bases are a match to TRBD1. Germline V CDR1 and CDR2: SGDLS, YYNGEE. The length of the CDR3 is 15 residues. V shed 4 bases, J shed 4 bases, and the junction held 10 bases outside the gene matches. CDR3 nucleotides: TGTGCCAGCAGCCCCCGGACAGGCCAGGGAGAGACCCAGTACTTC. This encodes CASSPRTGQGETQYF.

V usage is TRBV6-5 and J usage is TRBJ2-3; D is possibly TRBD1 or TRBD2 (5 bases each). The germline gives CDR1 MNHEY, CDR2 SVGAGI. This CDR3 comprises 16 residues. V gave up 4 bases and J gave up 2 bases, with 16 bases separating them. CDR3 protein: CASSSGTSTLTDTQYF. The CDR3 nucleotides are TGTGCCAGCAGTTCGGGGACCAGCACTCTCACAGATACGCAGTATTTT.

This clonotype turned up a few times. The chain has TRBV12-3 or TRBV12-4 and TRBJ2-3; 14 nucleotides align to TRBD2. CDR3 length equals 16 residues. J was trimmed by 4 bases and V by 7 bases; bases with no gene match: 7. In nucleotides, the CDR3 is TGTGCCAGCACCCCGGGACTAGCGGGAGTGGCAGATACGCAGTATTTT. Protein product: CASTPGLAGVADTQYF.

The gene calls are TRBV4-3 and TRBJ2-7; 7 nucleotides agree with TRBD1. Germline V gene data show CDR1 as LGHNA and CDR2 as YSLEER. The V and J ends lost 3 bases and 4 bases, in that order; junction bases with no gene match: 3. The CDR3 covers 13 residues. The CDR3 DNA reads TGCGCCAGCAGCCAGTGGACAGGTTACGAGCAGTACGTC. Translating gives CASSQWTGYEQYV.